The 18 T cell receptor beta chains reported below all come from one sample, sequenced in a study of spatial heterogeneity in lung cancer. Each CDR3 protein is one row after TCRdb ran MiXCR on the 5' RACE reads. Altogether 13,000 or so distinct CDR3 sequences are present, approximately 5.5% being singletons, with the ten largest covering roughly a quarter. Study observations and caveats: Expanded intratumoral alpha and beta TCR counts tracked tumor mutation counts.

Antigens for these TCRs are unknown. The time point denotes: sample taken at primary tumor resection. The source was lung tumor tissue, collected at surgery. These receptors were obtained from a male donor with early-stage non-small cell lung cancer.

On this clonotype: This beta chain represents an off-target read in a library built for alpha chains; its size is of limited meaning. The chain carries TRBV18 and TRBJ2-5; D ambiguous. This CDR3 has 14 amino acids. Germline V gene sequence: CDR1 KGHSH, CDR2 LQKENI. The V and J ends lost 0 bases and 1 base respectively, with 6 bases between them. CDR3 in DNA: TGTGCCAGCTCACCACCCTCGTCCCAAGAGACCCAGTACTTC. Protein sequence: CASSPPSSQETQYF.

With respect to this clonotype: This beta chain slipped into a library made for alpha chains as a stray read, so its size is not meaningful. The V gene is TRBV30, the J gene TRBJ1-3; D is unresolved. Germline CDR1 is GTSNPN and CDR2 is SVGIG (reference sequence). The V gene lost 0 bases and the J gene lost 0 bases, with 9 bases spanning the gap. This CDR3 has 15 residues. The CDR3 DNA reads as TGTGCCTGGAGTGTGGTTTCCCTCTCTGGAAACACCATATATTTT. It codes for CAWSVVSLSGNTIYF.

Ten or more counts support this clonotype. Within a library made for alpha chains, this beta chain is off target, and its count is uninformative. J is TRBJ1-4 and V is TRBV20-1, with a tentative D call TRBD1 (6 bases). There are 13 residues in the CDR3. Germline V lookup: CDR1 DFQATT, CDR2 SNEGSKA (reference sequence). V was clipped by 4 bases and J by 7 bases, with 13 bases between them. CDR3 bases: TGCAGTGCTAAAGGGGGGGGTGGTGAAAAACTGTTTTTT. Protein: CSAKGGGGEKLFF.

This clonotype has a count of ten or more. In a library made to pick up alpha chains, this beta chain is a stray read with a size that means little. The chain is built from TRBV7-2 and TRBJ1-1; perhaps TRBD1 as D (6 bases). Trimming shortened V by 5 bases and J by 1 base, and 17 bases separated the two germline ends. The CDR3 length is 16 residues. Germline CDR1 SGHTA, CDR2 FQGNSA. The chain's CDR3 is CASSLHRDPENTEAFF. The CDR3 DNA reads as TGTGCCAGCAGCCTCCACAGGGACCCCGAGAACACTGAAGCTTTCTTT.

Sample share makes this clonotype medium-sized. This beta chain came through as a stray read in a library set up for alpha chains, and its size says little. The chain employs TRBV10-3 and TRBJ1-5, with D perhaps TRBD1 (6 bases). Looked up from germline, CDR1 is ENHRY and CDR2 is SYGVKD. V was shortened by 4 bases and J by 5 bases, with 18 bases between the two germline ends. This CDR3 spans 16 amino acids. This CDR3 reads CAISGGLGTPDQPQHF. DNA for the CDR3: TGTGCCATCAGTGGAGGGCTCGGGACACCAGATCAGCCCCAGCATTTT.

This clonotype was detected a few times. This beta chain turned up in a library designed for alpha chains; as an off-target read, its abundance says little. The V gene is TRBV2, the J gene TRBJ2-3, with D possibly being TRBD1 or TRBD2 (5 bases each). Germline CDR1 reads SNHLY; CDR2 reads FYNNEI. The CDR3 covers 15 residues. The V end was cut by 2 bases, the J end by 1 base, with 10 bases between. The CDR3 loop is CASSEQGVGTDTQYF. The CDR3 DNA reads TGTGCCAGCAGTGAACAGGGAGTGGGCACAGATACGCAGTATTTT.

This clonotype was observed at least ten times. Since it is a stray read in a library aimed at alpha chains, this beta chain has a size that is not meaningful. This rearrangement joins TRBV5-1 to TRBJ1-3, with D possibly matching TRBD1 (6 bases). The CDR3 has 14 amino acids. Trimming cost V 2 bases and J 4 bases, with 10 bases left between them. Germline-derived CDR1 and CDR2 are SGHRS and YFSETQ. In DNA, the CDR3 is TGCGCCAGCAGCTTACAGGGCTCCGGAAACACCATATATTTT. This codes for CASSLQGSGNTIYF.

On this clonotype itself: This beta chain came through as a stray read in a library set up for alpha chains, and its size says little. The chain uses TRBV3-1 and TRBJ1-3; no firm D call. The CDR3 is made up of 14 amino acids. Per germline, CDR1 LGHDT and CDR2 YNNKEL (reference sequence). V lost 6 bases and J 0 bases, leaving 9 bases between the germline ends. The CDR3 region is CASRGLLSGNTIYF. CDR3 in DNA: TGTGCCAGCAGGGGCCTCCTCTCTGGAAACACCATATATTTT.

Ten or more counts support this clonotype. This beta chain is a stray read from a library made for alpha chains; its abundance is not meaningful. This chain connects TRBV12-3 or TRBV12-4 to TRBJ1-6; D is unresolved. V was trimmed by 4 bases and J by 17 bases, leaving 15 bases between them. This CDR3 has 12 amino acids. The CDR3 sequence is CASSYGEGAIHF. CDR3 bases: TGTGCCAGCAGTTATGGAGAAGGAGCGATCCACTTT.

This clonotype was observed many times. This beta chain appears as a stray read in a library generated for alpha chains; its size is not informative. The CDR3 here is CSASQAGNSPLHF. In DNA, the CDR3 is TGCAGTGCTAGTCAGGCGGGTAATTCACCCCTCCACTTT. The chain recombines TRBV20-1 with TRBJ1-6; D not certain. Trimming stripped 3 bases from V and 6 bases from J, with 9 bases between. This CDR3 contains 13 residues. CDR1 DFQATT and CDR2 SNEGSKA come from the germline V gene (reference sequence).

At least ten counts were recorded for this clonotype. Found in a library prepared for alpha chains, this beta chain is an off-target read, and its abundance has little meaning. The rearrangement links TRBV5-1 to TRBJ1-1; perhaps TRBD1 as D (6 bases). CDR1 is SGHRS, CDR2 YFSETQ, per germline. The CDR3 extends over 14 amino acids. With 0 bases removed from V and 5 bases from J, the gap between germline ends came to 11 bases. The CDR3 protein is CASSLVRGGTEAFF. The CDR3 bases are TGCGCCAGCAGCTTGGTCAGGGGAGGAACTGAAGCTTTCTTT.

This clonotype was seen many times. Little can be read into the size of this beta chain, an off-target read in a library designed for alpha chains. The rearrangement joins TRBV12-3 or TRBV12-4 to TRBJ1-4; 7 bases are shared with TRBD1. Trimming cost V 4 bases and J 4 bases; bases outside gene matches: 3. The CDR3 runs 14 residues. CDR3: CASSSGTDNEKLFF. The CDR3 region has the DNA TGTGCCAGCAGTTCCGGGACAGATAATGAAAAACTGTTTTTT.

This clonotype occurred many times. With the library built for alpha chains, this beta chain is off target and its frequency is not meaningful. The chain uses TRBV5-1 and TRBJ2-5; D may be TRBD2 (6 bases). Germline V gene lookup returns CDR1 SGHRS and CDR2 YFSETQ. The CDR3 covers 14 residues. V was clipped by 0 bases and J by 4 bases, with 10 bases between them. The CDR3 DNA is TGCGCCAGCAGCTTGGTGGGGGAGGCAGAGACCCAGTACTTC. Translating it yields CASSLVGEAETQYF.

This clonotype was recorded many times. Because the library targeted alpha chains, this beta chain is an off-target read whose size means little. The CDR3 DNA sequence: TGTGCCAGCAGTTACTCTTTGACTAGACTCTCCTACAATGAGCAGTTCTTC. Translated: CASSYSLTRLSYNEQFF. The chain joins TRBV6-5 to TRBJ2-1; the D gene is possibly TRBD2 (6 bases). The ends were cut back, 0 bases at V and 0 bases at J, with 12 bases in the middle. The CDR3 length is 17 residues. The V gene's germline CDR1 is MNHEY and CDR2 SVGAGI.

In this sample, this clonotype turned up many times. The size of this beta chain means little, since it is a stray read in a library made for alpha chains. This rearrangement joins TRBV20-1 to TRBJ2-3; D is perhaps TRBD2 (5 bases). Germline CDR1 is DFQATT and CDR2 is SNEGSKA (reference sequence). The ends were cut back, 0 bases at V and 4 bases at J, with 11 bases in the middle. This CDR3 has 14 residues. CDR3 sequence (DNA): TGCAGTGCTAGAGATCGAGCCGGGGCAGATACGCAGTATTTT. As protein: CSARDRAGADTQYF.

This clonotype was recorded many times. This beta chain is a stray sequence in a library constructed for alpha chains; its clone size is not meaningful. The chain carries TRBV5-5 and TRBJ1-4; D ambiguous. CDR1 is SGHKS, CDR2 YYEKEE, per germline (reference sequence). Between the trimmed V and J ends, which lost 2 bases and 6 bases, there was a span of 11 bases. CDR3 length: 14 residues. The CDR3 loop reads CASSLRRWDEKLFF. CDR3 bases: TGTGCCAGCAGCTTAAGAAGGTGGGATGAAAAACTGTTTTTT.

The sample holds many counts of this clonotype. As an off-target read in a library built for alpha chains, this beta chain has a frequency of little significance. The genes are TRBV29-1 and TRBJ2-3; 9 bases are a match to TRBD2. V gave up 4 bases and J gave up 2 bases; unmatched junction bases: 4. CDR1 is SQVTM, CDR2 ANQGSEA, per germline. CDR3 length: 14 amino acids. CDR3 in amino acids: CSVGSGGTTDTQYF. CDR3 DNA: TGCAGCGTTGGCAGCGGGGGGACCACAGATACGCAGTATTTT.

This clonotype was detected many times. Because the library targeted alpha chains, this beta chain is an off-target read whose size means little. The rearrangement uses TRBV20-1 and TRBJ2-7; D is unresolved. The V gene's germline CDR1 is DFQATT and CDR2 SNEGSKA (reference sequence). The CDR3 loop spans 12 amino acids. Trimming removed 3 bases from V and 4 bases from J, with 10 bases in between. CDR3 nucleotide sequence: TGCAGTGCTAGTGCGGAGATGTACGAGCAGTACTTC. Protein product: CSASAEMYEQYF.